This is a list of T cell receptor beta chains from one sample in a study of shared clonotypes between healthy human individuals. Assay used: immunoSEQ multiplex PCR; TCRdb lists only in-frame clones, some missing. This table holds fewer than 850,000 clones, about 96% found once. The sample taken for sequencing was naive CD8+ T cells sorted from blood. The receptors come from a man in his thirties or forties in good health. The CDR3 runs from the conserved cysteine through the conserved F or W. A D gene is named only where the DNA matches it firmly. Clone sizes are given selectively: once, few, many, or a class where the clone is expanded.

V gene	clone size	D gene	J gene	CDR3 protein	CDR3 DNA
TRBV7-8	-	TRBD2	TRBJ2-1	CASSSSGTSYNEQFF	TGTGCCAGCAGCTCCAGTGGGACTAGCTATAATGAGCAGTTCTTC
TRBV27	-	TRBD1	TRBJ2-1	CASSLGTGSLSSYNEQFF	TGTGCCAGCAGTTTAGGGACAGGGTCTTTAAGCTCCTACAATGAGCAGTTCTTC
TRBV7-8	once	TRBD2	TRBJ2-7	CASSSGGTYEQYF	TGTGCCAGCAGCTCGGGGGGAACCTACGAGCAGTACTTC
TRBV7-6	once	TRBD1	TRBJ2-7	CASSLKTGERIEQYF	TGTGCCAGCAGCTTAAAAACAGGGGAAAGAATTGAGCAGTACTTC
TRBV6-5	-	-	TRBJ2-7	CASSPRLEGYEQYF	TGTGCCAGCAGCCCAAGGCTGGAGGGCTACGAGCAGTACTTC
TRBV27	-	-	TRBJ2-1	CASSFGNEQFF	TGTGCCAGCAGTTTTGGGAATGAGCAGTTCTTC
TRBV27	-	TRBD2	TRBJ2-1	CASSLAAGVFNEQFF	TGTGCCAGCAGCCTAGCGGCGGGAGTTTTTAATGAGCAGTTCTTC
TRBV15	-	-	TRBJ1-1	CATSRDYRVEAFF	TGTGCCACCAGCAGAGATTACAGGGTAGAAGCTTTCTTT
TRBV6-5	-	-	TRBJ2-7	CASSYGQSYEQYF	TGTGCCAGCAGTTACGGGCAGTCCTACGAGCAGTACTTC
TRBV28	-	TRBD2	TRBJ2-5	CASSLFPGLAGEETQYF	TGTGCCAGCAGTTTATTTCCGGGACTAGCGGGAGAAGAGACCCAGTACTTC
TRBV7-6	-	TRBD2	TRBJ2-1	CASSIKVSGTLNNEQFF	TGTGCCAGCAGCATCAAAGTTAGCGGGACTTTAAACAATGAGCAGTTCTTC
TRBV5-1	-	-	TRBJ2-1	CASSRTRAGYNEQFF	TGCGCCAGCAGCCGGACCAGGGCCGGTTACAATGAGCAGTTCTTC
TRBV27	-	TRBD2	TRBJ2-1	CASSPPPPTSGNEQFF	TGTGCCAGCAGTCCGCCCCCCCCTACTAGCGGTAATGAGCAGTTCTTC
TRBV7-6	-	-	TRBJ2-2	CASSLSWDGELFF	TGTGCCAGCAGCTTATCGTGGGACGGGGAGCTGTTTTTT
TRBV7-9	-	-	TRBJ1-2	CASSPGLPDGYTF	TGTGCCAGCAGCCCCGGACTGCCGGATGGCTACACCTTC
TRBV19	-	-	TRBJ2-3	CASRVSMDRTDTQYF	TGTGCCAGTAGAGTCTCGATGGACCGGACAGATACGCAGTATTTT
TRBV5-1	-	-	TRBJ2-1	CASSLTGSYNEQFF	TGCGCCAGCAGCTTGACAGGATCCTACAATGAGCAGTTCTTC
TRBV27	-	-	TRBJ2-5	CASPKIQETQYF	TGTGCCAGCCCTAAGATTCAAGAGACCCAGTACTTC
TRBV5-1	-	-	TRBJ2-7	CASSLLVSPEQYF	TGCGCCAGCAGCTTGCTAGTTTCTCCCGAGCAGTACTTC
TRBV28	-	-	TRBJ2-7	CASSLSYYEQYF	TGTGCCAGCAGTTTATCTTACTACGAGCAGTACTTC
TRBV5-1	-	-	TRBJ2-7	CASREEVYGVAYEQYF	TGCGCCAGCAGGGAGGAAGTATACGGCGTGGCCTACGAGCAGTACTTC
TRBV27	-	TRBD2	TRBJ2-7	CASSLKGTSGHYEQYF	TGTGCCAGCAGCCTCAAAGGGACTAGCGGCCACTACGAGCAGTACTTC
TRBV7-9	-	-	TRBJ2-7	CASSFPGQEQYF	TGTGCCAGCAGCTTCCCCGGGCAGGAGCAGTACTTC
TRBV29-1	-	TRBD1	TRBJ2-7	CSATDRGDYEQYF	TGCAGCGCCACGGACAGGGGGGACTACGAGCAGTACTTC
TRBV13	-	-	TRBJ1-2	CASSLRAGEILYGYTF	TGTGCCAGCAGCTTAAGGGCGGGAGAAATACTCTATGGCTACACCTTC
TRBV6-6	-	-	TRBJ2-5	CASQGGFQQTQYF	TGTGCCAGCCAAGGGGGTTTTCAGCAGACCCAGTACTTC
TRBV6-1	-	TRBD2	TRBJ2-7	CASFGTSGAYEQYF	TGTGCCAGCTTCGGGACTAGCGGGGCCTACGAGCAGTACTTC
TRBV30	-	-	TRBJ2-3	CASKGGGGTDTQYF	TGTGCCTCCAAGGGGGGAGGGGGCACAGATACGCAGTATTTT
TRBV10-2	-	-	TRBJ2-2	CASSESAHTGELFF	TGCGCCAGCAGTGAGTCCGCGCACACCGGGGAGCTGTTTTTT
TRBV9	-	TRBD2	TRBJ2-1	CASSPGSGRVGDEQFF	TGTGCCAGCAGCCCCGGGTCCGGGAGGGTCGGGGATGAGCAGTTCTTC
TRBV19	-	-	TRBJ1-1	CASSIFGGGETEAFF	TGTGCCAGTAGTATATTCGGTGGCGGGGAAACTGAAGCTTTCTTT
TRBV28	once	TRBD1	TRBJ1-2	CASSSQNGQGLNGYTF	TGTGCCAGCAGTTCCCAAAACGGACAGGGTCTTAATGGCTACACCTTC